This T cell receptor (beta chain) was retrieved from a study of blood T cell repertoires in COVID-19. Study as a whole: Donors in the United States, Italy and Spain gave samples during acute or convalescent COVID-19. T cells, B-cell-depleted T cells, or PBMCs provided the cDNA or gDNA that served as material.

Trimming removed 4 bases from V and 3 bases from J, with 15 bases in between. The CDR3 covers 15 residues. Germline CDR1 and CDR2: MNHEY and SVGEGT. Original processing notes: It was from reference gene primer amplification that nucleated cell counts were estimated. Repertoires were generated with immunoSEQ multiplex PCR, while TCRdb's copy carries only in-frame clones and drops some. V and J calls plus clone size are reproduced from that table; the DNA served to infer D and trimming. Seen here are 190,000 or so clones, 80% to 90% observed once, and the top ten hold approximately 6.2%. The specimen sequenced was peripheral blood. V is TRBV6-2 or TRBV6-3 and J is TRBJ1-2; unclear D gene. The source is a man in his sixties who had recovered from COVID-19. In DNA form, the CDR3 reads TGTGCCAGCAGTTTTTGGAGGGAAAGCTACTATGGCTACACCTTC. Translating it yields CASSFWRESYYGYTF.